These 17 T cell receptor beta chains were sequenced from one sample in a study of metastatic and nonmetastatic thyroid tumors. TCRdb re-analyzed the PCR reads using MiXCR. The sample has about 40,000 clones, approximately 16% seen once. All patients were treatment-naive before thyroid surgery. The sample comprised blood. All receptors derive from a female donor with papillary thyroid cancer or a benign thyroid nodule (not recorded which). Some clones in this sample may be carry-over from other donors' samples.

This clone was detected many times. The J gene is TRBJ1-4, the V gene TRBV30, with D unresolved. The germline gives CDR1 GTSNPN, CDR2 SVGIG (reference sequence). The CDR3 has 14 residues. Trimming removed 3 bases at V and 5 bases at J, with 13 bases between. The CDR3 is CAWRRGAGNEKLFF. DNA of the CDR3: TGTGCCTGGAGACGTGGCGCGGGAAATGAAAAACTGTTTTTT.

Details on this clone: The junction departs from germline at one end; a sequencing error may be responsible. The chain joins TRBV20-1 to TRBJ2-2; 7 bases match TRBD1. The CDR3 is 15 amino acids. Germline V gives CDR1 DFQATT, CDR2 SNEGSKA (reference sequence). Here the CDR3 reads CSAKTGVAGTGELFF. In nucleotides, the CDR3 is TGCAGTGCTAAAACAGGGGTCGCGGGCACCGGTGAGCTGTTTTTT.

This clone was counted at least ten times. This chain links TRBV5-1 with TRBJ2-1; D is possibly TRBD2 (6 bases). V lost 2 bases to trimming and J lost 5 bases, with 14 bases between them. The CDR3 has 15 residues. Per germline, CDR1 SGHRS and CDR2 YFSETQ. This chain's CDR3 is CASSFALGEDNEQFF. DNA for the CDR3: TGCGCCAGCAGCTTCGCTTTGGGGGAGGACAATGAGCAGTTCTTC.

This clone was counted many times. The chain combines TRBV19 with TRBJ1-5, with 8 nucleotides matching TRBD1. Unmatched junction bases numbered 11, after V lost 9 bases and J lost 1 base. CDR3 length: 16 residues. Germline V gene data show CDR1 as LNHDA and CDR2 as SQIVND (reference sequence). CDR3 region: CASSTGGYTSNQPQHF. DNA of the CDR3: TGTGCCAGCTCCACAGGGGGGTATACGAGCAATCAGCCCCAGCATTTT.

In its sample, this clone was seen a few times. It may be a read error: a sequence one base away is much more abundant. This chain links TRBV9 with TRBJ2-1, with TRBD1 as a possible D gene (5 bases). V was cut by 1 base and J by 1 base, with 12 bases left in between. Germline lookup yields CDR1 SGDLS and CDR2 YYNGEE. This CDR3 comprises 16 residues. The CDR3 nucleotides read TGTGCCAGCAGCGTACTGACAGTGCTATCCTACAATGAGCAGTTCTTC. Protein: CASSVLTVLSYNEQFF.

The chain couples TRBV6-1 to TRBJ1-2; weak D call: TRBD1 (5 bases). This CDR3 spans 15 amino acids. V was cut by 6 bases and J by 1 base, with 15 bases left in between. The V gene's germline CDR1 is MNHNS and CDR2 SASEGT. The CDR3 is CASSNPWGRNYGYTF. The CDR3 coding sequence is TGTGCCAGCAGCAACCCCTGGGGCCGTAACTATGGCTACACCTTC.

This clone showed up many times. This chain joins TRBV5-1 and TRBJ2-7; perhaps D is TRBD1 or TRBD2 (5 bases each). The CDR3 totals 16 residues. From germline, CDR1 is SGHRS and CDR2 YFSETQ. V shed 0 bases and J shed 2 bases, with 15 bases lying between them. The CDR3 DNA reads TGCGCCAGCAGCTTGGTCCTCGGGACGGACACCTACGAGCAGTACTTC. This sequence encodes CASSLVLGTDTYEQYF.

The chain employs TRBV7-2 and TRBJ2-1; D is perhaps TRBD1 (6 bases). CDR1 is SGHTA and CDR2 is FQGNSA in the germline V gene. V was cut by 1 base and J by 9 bases, with 10 bases left in between. The CDR3 totals 13 residues. The CDR3 loop is CASSLELGGEQFF. In nucleotides, the CDR3 is TGTGCCAGCAGCTTAGAGTTAGGGGGTGAGCAGTTCTTC.

Ten or more counts support this clone. With a much larger clone just one base away, this may be a read error. V and J are TRBV27 and TRBJ2-3; D not resolved. Germline CDR1 reads MNHEY; CDR2 reads SMNVEV (reference sequence). V lost 3 bases, J lost 6 bases, and 4 bases lay in between. CDR3 length equals 11 residues. CDR3 nucleotides: TGTGCCAGCAGTTTCAGTGATACGCAGTATTTT. It translates to CASSFSDTQYF.

In this sample, this clone turned up many times. This chain uses TRBV6-1 with TRBJ2-7; D possibly uses TRBD1 or TRBD2 (6 bases each). This CDR3 comprises 14 residues. Trimming took 6 bases from V and 5 from J, leaving 17 bases between them. Germline V gene lookup returns CDR1 MNHNS and CDR2 SASEGT. The CDR3 DNA reads as TGTGCCAGCAGCCGTTCGGGGGCGGAGGACGAGCAGTACTTC. Its translation is CASSRSGAEDEQYF.

Worth noting for this clone: A much larger clone lies one base from this, so it may be a read error. This chain uses TRBV20-1 with TRBJ2-7, with D perhaps assigned TRBD1 or TRBD2 (5 bases each). The CDR3 is 13 amino acids. From germline, CDR1 is DFQATT and CDR2 SNEGSKA (reference sequence). Trimming removed 4 bases from V and 5 bases from J, with 15 bases in between. This CDR3 reads CSAISPGPHEQYF. DNA for the CDR3: TGCAGTGCTATCTCCCCGGGACCCCACGAGCAGTACTTC.

This clone appeared many times. The chain employs TRBV20-1 and TRBJ1-5; D is uncertain. From germline, CDR1 is DFQATT and CDR2 SNEGSKA (reference sequence). CDR3 length: 15 residues. V gave up 1 base and J gave up 5 bases, with 15 bases separating them. Written as DNA, the CDR3 is TGCAGTGCTAGAGTAGGCAGTTTGATGGATCAGCCCCAGCATTTT. Protein: CSARVGSLMDQPQHF.

This clone was recorded at least ten times. V and J are TRBV19 and TRBJ1-5; the D is unclear. This CDR3 contains 14 residues. The V end was cut by 3 bases, the J end by 2 bases, with 8 bases between. The germline CDR1 and CDR2 sequences are LNHDA and SQIVND (reference sequence). The CDR3 DNA is TGTGCCAGTAGTATGATGGGCGGCAATCAGCCCCAGCATTTT. It yields the protein CASSMMGGNQPQHF.

J is TRBJ1-2 and V is TRBV11-2, with TRBD1 identical over 7 bases. The CDR3 consists of 14 residues. From germline, CDR1 is SGHAT and CDR2 FQNNGV. J was trimmed by 8 bases and V by 5 bases; bases with no gene match: 11. CDR3 nucleotide sequence: TGTGCCAGCAGCCCCGGGACAGCTTTCTCCGGCTACACCTTC. This sequence encodes CASSPGTAFSGYTF.

In its sample, this clone was seen once. The J gene is TRBJ2-2, the V gene TRBV5-1; D remains ambiguous. Germline lookup yields CDR1 SGHRS and CDR2 YFSETQ. The CDR3 consists of 13 residues. Trimming cost V 5 bases and J 5 bases, with 10 bases left between them. The CDR3 DNA reads as TGCGCCAGCAGTGGCAGCGTGACCGGGGAGCTGTTTTTT. Residues: CASSGSVTGELFF. The variable domain in full, with the rest retrieved from reference TRBV5-1 and TRBJ2-2, is KAGVTQTPRYLIKTRGQQVTLSCSPISGHRSVSWYQQTPGQGLQFLFEYFSETQRNKGNFPGRFSGRQFSNSRSEMNVSTLELGDSALYLCASSGSVTGELFFGEGSRLTVL.

In this sample, this clone turned up many times. This chain uses TRBV19 with TRBJ2-1; D not certain. Germline loops: CDR1 LNHDA, CDR2 SQIVND (reference sequence). Between the trimmed V and J ends, which lost 2 bases and 4 bases, there was a span of 6 bases. The CDR3 spans 13 residues. The CDR3 sequence: CASSIKQYNEQFF. In DNA, the CDR3 is TGTGCCAGTAGTATAAAACAGTACAATGAGCAGTTCTTC.

By sample share, this clone is medium-sized (0.01 to 0.1%). The same CDR3 also results from other DNA sequences found in this sample. The V and J genes are TRBV28 and TRBJ1-5, with D possibly matching TRBD1 (5 bases). In germline, CDR1 is MDHEN, CDR2 SYDVKM. The V end was cut by 3 bases, the J end by 7 bases, with 10 bases between. This CDR3 has 13 amino acids. CDR3 sequence reads: CASSLAGGQPQHF. For the CDR3, the DNA is TGTGCCAGCAGTTTGGCGGGGGGACAGCCCCAGCATTTT.